These T cell receptor beta chains were read from a single sample in a study of control samples from healthy donors and cancer patients. TCRdb keeps only in-frame clones here, not all; method: immunoSEQ multiplex PCR. Of 110,000 to 150,000 clones in the sample, just under 95% were seen once. Sample: PBMCs. The receptors were sampled from a man aged 60 to 75 with colorectal cancer. The CDR3 runs from the conserved cysteine through the conserved F or W. A D gene is named only where the DNA matches it firmly. Clone size, where shown, is once, few, many, or a class for clones that have expanded.

once	TRBV7-9	.	TRBJ2-5	CASSLAETAQETQYF	TGTGCCAGCAGCTTAGCGGAGACAGCGCAAGAGACCCAGTACTTC
.	TRBV30	.	TRBJ2-2	CACLEGGNTGELFF	TGTGCCTGTCTTGAGGGTGGAAACACCGGGGAGCTGTTTTTT
.	TRBV9	.	TRBJ1-4	CASSVNPGGTGEKLFF	TGTGCCAGCAGCGTGAACCCGGGAGGGACGGGTGAAAAACTGTTTTTT
.	TRBV11-2	TRBD2	TRBJ2-3	CASSRGGLIDTQYF	TGTGCCAGCAGTCGGGGGGGGCTGATAGATACGCAGTATTTT
.	TRBV10-1	.	TRBJ1-1	CASSDQGLNTEAFF	TGCGCCAGCAGTGATCAGGGGTTGAACACTGAAGCTTTCTTT
.	TRBV6-5	TRBD1	TRBJ2-7	CASRRTGTNEQYF	TGTGCCAGCAGAAGGACAGGAACGAACGAGCAGTACTTC
.	TRBV19	.	TRBJ2-1	CASSDRPSSYNEQFF	TGTGCCAGTTCTGACAGGCCGAGCTCCTACAATGAGCAGTTCTTC
.	TRBV6-5	.	TRBJ1-4	CASRAWNEKLFF	TGTGCCAGCAGGGCGTGGAATGAAAAACTGTTTTTT
.	TRBV24-1	TRBD1	TRBJ2-2	CATSENGGQGDTGELFF	TGTGCCACCAGTGAAAACGGGGGACAGGGGGACACCGGGGAGCTGTTTTTT
.	TRBV3-1/TRBV3-2	.	TRBJ2-7	CASNAPQRGTYEQYF	TGTGCCAGCAACGCCCCTCAAAGGGGAACCTACGAGCAGTACTTC
.	TRBV3-1/TRBV3-2	TRBD1	TRBJ2-7	CASSRGGGYEQYF	TGTGCCAGCAGCCGAGGGGGCGGCTACGAGCAGTACTTC
.	TRBV6-5	TRBD1	TRBJ1-2	CASSRTGVNYGYTF	TGTGCCAGCAGTCGGACAGGCGTTAACTATGGCTACACCTTC
.	TRBV6-5	TRBD1	TRBJ1-2	CASSRTGAGGYTF	TGTGCCAGCAGCCGGACAGGGGCCGGCGGCTACACCTTC
.	TRBV10-1	.	TRBJ2-3	CASSGQVSTDTQYF	TGCGCCAGCAGTGGACAGGTTAGCACAGATACGCAGTATTTT
once	TRBV4-1	.	TRBJ2-5	CASSQDRGRGETQYF	TGCGCCAGCAGCCAAGATAGGGGAAGGGGAGAGACCCAGTACTTC
.	TRBV6-5	.	TRBJ1-1	CASRPGTANTEAFF	TGTGCCAGCAGGCCCGGGACGGCGAACACTGAAGCTTTCTTT
.	TRBV18	TRBD2	TRBJ2-7	CASSPTAGLRYEQYF	TGTGCCAGCTCACCGACAGCGGGGTTGAGGTACGAGCAGTACTTC
.	TRBV5-1	TRBD2	TRBJ2-3	CASSLKAGGPSDTQYF	TGCGCCAGCAGCTTGAAAGCGGGGGGGCCATCAGATACGCAGTATTTT
.	TRBV6-5	.	TRBJ1-1	CASSLLTGNTEAFF	TGTGCCAGCAGCTTATTGACGGGGAACACTGAAGCTTTCTTT
.	TRBV4-2	TRBD1	TRBJ1-4	CASSQDRGDEKLFF	TGTGCCAGCTCACAGGACAGGGGAGATGAAAAACTGTTTTTT
.	TRBV29-1	.	TRBJ2-5	CSVPGTAGETQYF	TGCAGCGTTCCCGGGACAGCGGGGGAGACCCAGTACTTC
.	TRBV6-5	TRBD1	TRBJ2-7	CASSYSDRGNYEQYF	TGTGCCAGCAGTTACTCGGACAGGGGAAACTACGAGCAGTACTTC
.	TRBV4-3	.	TRBJ1-4	CASSGPGTATNEKLFF	TGCGCCAGCAGCGGTCCAGGGACCGCAACTAATGAAAAACTGTTTTTT
.	TRBV5-6	.	TRBJ2-5	CASSSYTSGALQETQYF	TGTGCCAGCAGCTCCTATACTAGTGGAGCTCTTCAAGAGACCCAGTACTTC
.	TRBV5-6	.	TRBJ1-1	CASSWERNTEAFF	TGTGCCAGCAGCTGGGAGAGGAACACTGAAGCTTTCTTT
.	TRBV6-2/TRBV6-3	.	TRBJ2-3	CASSLRDNTQYF	TGTGCCAGCAGTTTGAGGGACAATACGCAGTATTTT
.	TRBV12-3/TRBV12-4	.	TRBJ1-2	CASSFGVGYTF	TGTGCCAGCAGTTTTGGGGTAGGCTACACCTTC
.	TRBV7-2	TRBD2	TRBJ2-3	CASSTGTSGSDTQYF	TGTGCCAGCAGCACCGGGACTAGCGGCTCAGATACGCAGTATTTT
.	TRBV7-8	TRBD1	TRBJ1-4	CASSPGTGSDEKLFF	TGTGCCAGCAGCCCGGGGACAGGGTCCGATGAAAAACTGTTTTTT
.	TRBV6-1	.	TRBJ1-2	CASSEGWRSGIDRNYGYTF	TGTGCCAGCAGTGAAGGATGGCGAAGTGGGATCGACCGCAACTATGGCTACACCTTC
.	TRBV3-1/TRBV3-2	.	TRBJ1-3	CASSQGHPSGNTIYF	TGTGCCAGCAGCCAAGGACACCCCTCTGGAAACACCATATATTTT
.	TRBV18	TRBD1	TRBJ1-3	CASSPGQGSGNTIYF	TGTGCCAGCTCACCAGGACAGGGCTCTGGAAACACCATATATTTT
.	TRBV11-2	.	TRBJ1-2	CASSLGAYGYTF	TGTGCCAGCAGCTTAGGGGCTTATGGCTACACCTTC
.	TRBV30	.	TRBJ1-1	CAWSGREGSSEAFF	TGTGCCTGGAGTGGACGGGAGGGCTCCTCTGAAGCTTTCTTT
.	TRBV11-2	.	TRBJ1-3	CASSLGPLRNTIYF	TGTGCCAGCAGCCTCGGACCGCTGAGAAACACCATATATTTT
.	TRBV12-3/TRBV12-4	.	TRBJ1-6	CASSSGNSPLHF	TGTGCCAGCAGTTCCGGGAATTCACCCCTCCACTTT
once	TRBV5-3	TRBD1	TRBJ1-5	CARRLRDRGPDGDQPQHF	TGTGCCAGAAGGCTGCGGGACAGGGGGCCCGACGGAGATCAGCCCCAGCATTTT
.	TRBV11-3	TRBD1	TRBJ2-3	CASSFQGDDTQYF	TGTGCCAGCAGCTTCCAGGGGGACGATACGCAGTATTTT
.	TRBV6-2/TRBV6-3	TRBD1	TRBJ2-7	CASSDRGPYEQYF	TGTGCCAGCAGCGACAGGGGCCCCTACGAGCAGTACTTC
.	TRBV10-3	.	TRBJ1-4	CAISDDRLFEKLFF	TGTGCCATCAGTGATGACAGGCTCTTTGAAAAACTGTTTTTT
.	TRBV6-6	.	TRBJ2-7	CASTLGWPYFEQYF	TGTGCCAGCACCCTGGGTTGGCCCTACTTCGAGCAGTACTTC
.	TRBV21-1	.	TRBJ2-7	CASSKAGQPARYEQYF	TGTGCCAGCAGCAAAGCAGGCCAGCCGGCTCGCTACGAGCAGTACTTC
.	TRBV4-1	.	TRBJ2-7	CASSQGGGTVYEQYF	TGCGCCAGCAGCCAGGGAGGAGGAACGGTCTACGAGCAGTACTTC
.	TRBV12-3/TRBV12-4	.	TRBJ2-7	CASSPRTASEQYF	TGTGCCAGCAGTCCGAGGACAGCGTCCGAGCAGTACTTC
.	TRBV19	TRBD1	TRBJ1-5	CASSINRGRNQPQHF	TGTGCCAGTAGTATAAACAGGGGCCGGAATCAGCCCCAGCATTTT
.	TRBV7-2	.	TRBJ2-3	CASSLDPSGGRTQYF	TGTGCCAGCAGCTTAGACCCTTCAGGCGGTCGTACGCAGTATTTT
.	TRBV12-3/TRBV12-4	.	TRBJ2-5	CASAQGFQETQYF	TGTGCCAGCGCCCAGGGATTCCAAGAGACCCAGTACTTC